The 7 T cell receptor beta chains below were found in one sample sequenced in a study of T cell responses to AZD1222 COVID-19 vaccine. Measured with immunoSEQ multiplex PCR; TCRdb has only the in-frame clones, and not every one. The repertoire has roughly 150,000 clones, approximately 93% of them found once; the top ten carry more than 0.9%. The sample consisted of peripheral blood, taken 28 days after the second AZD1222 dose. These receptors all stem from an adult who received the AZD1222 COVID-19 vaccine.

CDR3 in DNA: TGTGCCAGCAGTTTACACACATATGGCTACACCTTC. Its translation is CASSLHTYGYTF. The rearrangement links TRBV12-3 or TRBV12-4 to TRBJ1-2; D remains ambiguous. Trimming pared 2 bases from V and 5 bases from J, leaving 6 bases between. CDR3 length: 12 residues.

The CDR3 region has the DNA TGCGCCAGCAGTGGAAGAAGGGAAGAGGGGGGTACTGAAGCTTTCTTT. It codes for CASSGRREEGGTEAFF. The genes are TRBV10-1 and TRBJ1-1; a possible D gene is TRBD1 (6 bases). In germline, CDR1 is WNHNN, CDR2 SYGVQD (reference sequence). V was trimmed by 4 bases and J by 5 bases, leaving 20 bases between them. The CDR3 runs 16 residues.

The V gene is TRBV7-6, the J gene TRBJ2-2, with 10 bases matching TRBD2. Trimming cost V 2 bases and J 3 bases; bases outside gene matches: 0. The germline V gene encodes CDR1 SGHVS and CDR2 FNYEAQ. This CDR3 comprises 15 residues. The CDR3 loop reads CASSLLAGDTGELFF. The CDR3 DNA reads TGTGCCAGCAGCTTACTAGCGGGAGACACCGGGGAGCTGTTTTTT.

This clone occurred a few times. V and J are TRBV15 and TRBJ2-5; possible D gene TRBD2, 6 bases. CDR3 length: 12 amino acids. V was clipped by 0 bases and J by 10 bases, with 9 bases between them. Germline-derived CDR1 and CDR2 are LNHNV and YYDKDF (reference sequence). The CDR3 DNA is TGTGCCACCAGCAGAGATTTTAGCGGCCAGTACTTC. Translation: CATSRDFSGQYF.

CDR3 sequence: CASSSSGTNTEAFF. The CDR3 nucleotides read TGTGCCAGCAGCTCCTCTGGCACGAACACTGAAGCTTTCTTT. The gene calls are TRBV11-3 and TRBJ1-1; D gene unclear. CDR1 SGHNT and CDR2 YENEEA come from the germline V gene. CDR3 length equals 14 residues. The V gene lost 4 bases and the J gene lost 1 base, with 10 bases spanning the gap.

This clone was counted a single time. The CDR3 is CASSEVGGLVNTEAFF. The CDR3 DNA reads as TGTGCCAGCAGTGAAGTCGGGGGTTTGGTGAACACTGAAGCTTTCTTT. The V and J genes are TRBV6-1 and TRBJ1-1; weak D call: TRBD1 (5 bases). Trimming shortened V by 1 base and J by 0 bases, and 12 bases separated the two germline ends. The CDR3 runs 16 residues. Germline V lookup: CDR1 MNHNS, CDR2 SASEGT.

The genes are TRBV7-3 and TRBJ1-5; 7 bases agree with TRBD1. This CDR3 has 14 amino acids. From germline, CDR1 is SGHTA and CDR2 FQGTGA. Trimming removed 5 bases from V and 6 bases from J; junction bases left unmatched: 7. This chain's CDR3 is CASSTKGAGQPQHF. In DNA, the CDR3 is TGTGCCAGCAGCACCAAGGGGGCAGGTCAGCCCCAGCATTTT.